This is a list of T cell receptor beta chains from one sample in a study of a mutant IDH1 vaccine in newly diagnosed glioma. Here immunoSEQ multiplex PCR was the method, and the copy in TCRdb shows in-frame clones only, minus some. The data show tens of thousands of clones, 83% seen once. The sample here was peripheral blood mononuclear cells (PBMCs), taken from a glioma patient treated with radiotherapy, temozolomide or both. The receptors were gathered from a woman under 30 with glioma. Some clones in this sample may be carry-over from other donors' samples. CDR3s include the opening cysteine and the closing phenylalanine or tryptophan. D genes are given only for firm matches. Rows give clone size only sometimes, using once, few, many, or a class for an expanded clone.

clone_size d_call j_call cdr3_length v_call cdr3_nt cdr3_aa
NA TRBD1 TRBJ2-7 12 TRBV10-3 TGTGCCACCGGAGGGACAGGGCACGAGCAGTACTTC CATGGTGHEQYF
NA NA TRBJ2-5 14 TRBV11-3 TGTGCCAGCACCAAACAGGGTCTCCAAGAGACCCAGTACTTC CASTKQGLQETQYF
NA NA TRBJ2-7 15 TRBV25-1 TGTGCCAGCAGTGAGCCCGGGAAGGGGGCCTACGAGCAGTACTTC CASSEPGKGAYEQYF
NA NA TRBJ1-5 17 TRBV6-8 TGTGCCAGCAGTTACCCCATACAGGGTACTAGCAATCAGCCCCAGCATTTT CASSYPIQGTSNQPQHF
NA NA TRBJ2-7 13 TRBV5-1 TGCGCCAGCAGCAGGAAACAAAGTGGCGAGCAGTACTTC CASSRKQSGEQYF
NA TRBD2 TRBJ2-1 14 TRBV29-1 TGCAGCGTTGAAGCGGGGGGCTCCTACAATGAGCAGTTCTTC CSVEAGGSYNEQFF
NA NA TRBJ1-1 11 TRBV29-1 TGCAGCGTTGAAGCGGCGGTTGAAGCTTTCTTT CSVEAAVEAFF
NA TRBD2 TRBJ2-3 16 TRBV30 TGTGCCTGGAGTGTAGGGGGTAGCGGGAGTATAGATACGCAGTATTTT CAWSVGGSGSIDTQYF
NA NA TRBJ2-7 15 TRBV5-1 TGCGCCAGCAGCTTGCCCCTCCCTATAGGAAACGAGCAGTACTTC CASSLPLPIGNEQYF
once NA TRBJ2-5 13 TRBV29-1 TGCAGCGTTGAAGATAACAGTAGGGAGACCCAGTACTTC CSVEDNSRETQYF
NA NA TRBJ2-7 15 TRBV7-2 TGTGCCAGCAGCTTAGTAGCCTCCGGGGAAAACGAGCAGTACTTC CASSLVASGENEQYF
once NA TRBJ2-7 15 TRBV1 TGCACCAGCCGCCCTAGGAGACAACCCACCTACGAGCAGTACTTC CTSRPRRQPTYEQYF
NA TRBD1 TRBJ1-2 14 TRBV29-1 TGCAGCGCCATCAGGACAGGGGAATACTATGGCTACACCTTC CSAIRTGEYYGYTF
NA TRBD2 TRBJ2-2 17 TRBV5-4 TGTGCCAGCAGCTCGGAACTAGCGGCATCGAACACCGGGGAGCTGTTTTTT CASSSELAASNTGELFF
NA NA TRBJ1-2 12 TRBV6-6 TGTGCCAGCAGTTACTCAAGGGACGGCTACACCTTC CASSYSRDGYTF
NA NA TRBJ2-1 14 TRBV19 TGTGCCAGTAGTTTGGCAGGGAGCTACAATGAGCAGTTCTTC CASSLAGSYNEQFF
few TRBD1 TRBJ1-1 13 TRBV7-8 TGTGCCAGCAGCCCAAAACAGGGGCTGGGGGCTTTCTTT CASSPKQGLGAFF
NA NA TRBJ1-4 14 TRBV28 TGTGCCAGCAGTTTTGGAGGGGTGCAGGAAAAACTGTTTTTT CASSFGGVQEKLFF
NA NA TRBJ2-1 16 TRBV5-6 TGTGCCAGCAGCCCCATAACAGGGAGCTCCTACAATGAGCAGTTCTTC CASSPITGSSYNEQFF
once NA TRBJ1-1 13 TRBV5-4 TGTGCCAGCAGCTTTGGTTTGGCTTCCGAAGCTTTCTTT CASSFGLASEAFF
NA NA TRBJ2-7 14 TRBV11-2 TGTGCCAGCAGCTTAACGGACCGTACCTACGAGCAGTACTTC CASSLTDRTYEQYF
NA NA TRBJ1-5 12 TRBV9 TGTGCCAGCGGGAGGAGCAATCAGCCCCAGCATTTT CASGRSNQPQHF
NA NA TRBJ2-7 13 TRBV10-3 TGTGCCATCAGGGGGAGAAATATGGGGGAGCAGTACTTC CAIRGRNMGEQYF
once TRBD1 TRBJ1-2 12 TRBV30 TGTGCCTGGGATGGGACAGGGGGTGGCTACACCTTC CAWDGTGGGYTF
NA TRBD1 TRBJ1-4 14 TRBV5-1 TGCGCCAGCAGCTTCTTGACAGGGGGTGAAAAACTGTTTTTT CASSFLTGGEKLFF
NA TRBD1 TRBJ1-2 13 TRBV29-1 TGCAGCGCCTCGGGACAGGGATCCTATGGCTACACCTTC CSASGQGSYGYTF
NA TRBD1 TRBJ1-4 17 TRBV10-3 TGTGCCATCAGTGATTCCGACAGGGGGCGAACTAATGAAAAACTGTTTTTT CAISDSDRGRTNEKLFF
NA TRBD1 TRBJ1-2 14 TRBV9 TGTGCCAGCAGCGGCTACGATGGACAGGGCGGCTACACCTTC CASSGYDGQGGYTF
once NA TRBJ1-6 16 TRBV5-4 TGTGCCAGCAGCTCCGGGACGTATACTAGGGATTCACCCCTCCACTTT CASSSGTYTRDSPLHF
NA NA TRBJ1-4 12 TRBV6-5 TGTGCCAGCAGTCCTCCCCATGAAAAACTGTTTTTT CASSPPHEKLFF
NA TRBD2 TRBJ2-1 15 TRBV10-3 TGTGCCATCAACCGCGGGAGTAGCTCCTACAATGAGCAGTTCTTC CAINRGSSSYNEQFF
NA TRBD1 TRBJ2-3 15 TRBV5-1 TGCGCCAGCAGCTCGGACGGGACAGGGGTAGATACGCAGTATTTT CASSSDGTGVDTQYF
NA NA TRBJ1-5 15 TRBV10-3 TGTGCCACCAGTGAGTCGGGTGACAGCAATCAGCCCCAGCATTTT CATSESGDSNQPQHF
NA NA TRBJ1-1 14 TRBV5-1 TGCGCCAGCAGCTTGGTCACATTGGGCACTGAAGCTTTCTTT CASSLVTLGTEAFF
NA TRBD2 TRBJ2-7 15 TRBV18 TGTGCCAGCTCACCACGAAAGCGGGGTTCAAACGAGCAGTACTTC CASSPRKRGSNEQYF
NA NA TRBJ1-1 14 TRBV5-1 TGCGCCAGCAGCTTGCAGGGAGTGAACACTGAAGCTTTCTTT CASSLQGVNTEAFF
NA NA TRBJ1-1 12 TRBV9 TGTGCCAGCAGCTCCGGGTCGACTGAAGCTTTCTTT CASSSGSTEAFF
NA NA TRBJ1-5 15 TRBV19 TGTGCCAGTAGTATCCGGAGGAGGGAGAATCAGCCCCAGCATTTT CASSIRRRENQPQHF
NA NA TRBJ2-7 12 TRBV11-3 TGTGCCAGCAGCCCCCCCGGGGACGAGCAGTACTTC CASSPPGDEQYF
NA NA TRBJ1-1 14 TRBV7-9 TGTGCCAGCAGTCTGACAGGCTTGAACACTGAAGCTTTCTTT CASSLTGLNTEAFF
once NA TRBJ2-1 13 TRBV14 TGTGCCAGCAGCCAAGCCACAGGGAGAGAGCAGTTCTTC CASSQATGREQFF
NA NA TRBJ1-1 15 TRBV5-1 TGCGCCAGCAGACCTCGGGACGGGTCGAACACTGAAGCTTTCTTT CASRPRDGSNTEAFF
NA TRBD1 TRBJ2-7 14 TRBV7-6 TGTGCCAGCAGCCTGTCGACAGGGCCCTACGAGCAGTACTTC CASSLSTGPYEQYF